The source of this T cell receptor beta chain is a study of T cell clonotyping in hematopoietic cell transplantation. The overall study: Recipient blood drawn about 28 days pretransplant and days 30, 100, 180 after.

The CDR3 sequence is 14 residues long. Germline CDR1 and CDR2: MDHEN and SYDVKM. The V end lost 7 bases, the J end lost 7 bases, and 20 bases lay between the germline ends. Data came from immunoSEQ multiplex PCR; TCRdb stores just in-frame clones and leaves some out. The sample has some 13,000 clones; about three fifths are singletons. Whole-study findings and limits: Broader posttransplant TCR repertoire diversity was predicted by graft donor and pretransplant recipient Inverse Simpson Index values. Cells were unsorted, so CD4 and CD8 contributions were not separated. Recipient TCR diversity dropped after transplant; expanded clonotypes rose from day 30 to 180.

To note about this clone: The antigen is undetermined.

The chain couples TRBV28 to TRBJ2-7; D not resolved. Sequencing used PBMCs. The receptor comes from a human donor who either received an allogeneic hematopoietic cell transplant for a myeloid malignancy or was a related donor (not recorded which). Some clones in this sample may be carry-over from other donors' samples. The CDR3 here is CASTSLRYELEQYF. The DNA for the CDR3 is TGTGCCAGCACTTCCCTAAGGTACGAGCTGGAGCAGTACTTC.